This paragraph reports one TCR beta chain. Its cognate antigen has yet to be identified. No base quality information exists; no much larger clone differs at one position. A two-step, bias-controlled multiplex PCR was used to amplify TCRbeta CDR3 regions from genomic DNA. The multiplex PCR used primers specific for every TRBV and TRBJ gene segment. The immunoSEQ Assay was used to generate TCRbeta repertoire data. As for the authors' bioinformatics: A relative-frequency ratio and a modified nearest-neighbor algorithm were applied to filter and cluster reads so that closely related sequences were merged. V, D and J gene assignments for CDR3 sequences followed IMGT annotation. Template counts were corrected for PCR amplification bias and quantified by comparison with synthetic TCR CDR3 analog sequences. Only unique productive sequences, defined as in-frame CDR3 sequences without stop codons, were included in the analyses. The immunoSEQ Analyzer software was used to compute clonality, defined as 1 minus Pielou's evenness, and iChao1 richness. Depending on the Shapiro-Wilk normality results, either Student's t-test or a non-parametric test was run in JMP for statistical testing. Held by TCRdb, this immuneACCESS table contains in-frame sequences only and omits some clones. Under half of the omission traces to an unresolved V gene where checked; the cause of the rest is unknown. That table gives V, J and clone size, and the DNA gave D and trimming. The sample table shows several thousand clones, and 98% are seen once. The top ten clones comprise over 0.3% of the sample.

Peripheral blood was donated by five healthy children aged roughly 15-56 months who were having elective routine surgery, plus five healthy nonsmoking adults. The adult controls were healthy nonsmokers aged roughly 18-50 years, with a median age of approximately 40 years. A FACSAria III cell sorter was used to sort live, Annexin V-negative naive CD8+ T cells (CD3+CD8+CD45RA+CCR7+). Each sample yielded between roughly 18,000 and 110,000 sorted naive CD8+ T cells. Ficoll-Paque density gradient centrifugation of diluted blood was used to isolate mononuclear cells. Mononuclear cells were cryopreserved in 10% DMSO with about 90% FBS and stored long term at -150°C before sorting. Annexin V and antibodies against CD3, CD8, CCR7 and CD45RA were used to stain the thawed cells. The DNeasy Blood and Tissue Kit was used to extract genomic DNA from snap-frozen pellets of sorted cells. The data were obtained in a study of naive CD8 T cells in extremely preterm neonates (dated by TCRdb to the late 2010s). As for the study more broadly: The age range of the adult participants is stated as 25-50 years in the abstract but as 20-50 years in the methods. TCRbeta CDR3 repertoires of sorted naive CD8+ T cells were compared across four age groups: extremely preterm neonates, term neonates, young children and adults. The study at large found these results: To track T cell development within individuals, the authors urged prospective longitudinal studies of preterm and term neonates. Compared with the older groups, preterm CDR3s were shorter and closer to germline, carrying fewer N additions and showing less junctional trimming. Preterm neonates showed significantly lower iChao1 richness than every other age group (p < 0.05) along with an even clone distribution, indicating a less rich repertoire. A larger fraction of CDR3 nucleotide sequences was shared among preterm neonates (about 2.7%) than among term neonates (0.4%), young children (approximately 0.03%) and adults (approximately 0.01%). As limitations, the authors pointed to a small sample size and variable productive template counts among preterm samples.

The trim is 7 bases for V and 5 bases for J, with a gap of 15 bases between the germline ends. Spanning cysteine to phenylalanine, the CDR3 consists of 13 amino acids. The retained sequence is limited to the CDR3, 39 bases, with the frame set at the first base. According to the germline V gene, CDR1 reads SGHAT and CDR2 reads FQNNGV. Sequencing used naive CD8+ T cells from blood. This clonotype was sampled from a human donor in good health. The rearrangement joined TRBV11-2 to TRBJ2-7; possibly the D gene is TRBD1, per 6 matching bases. The CDR3 amino acid sequence is: CASTLTGYHEQYF. The bases read TGTGCCAGCACCCTAACAGGGTACCACGAGCAGTACTTC.